The subject of this entry is one T cell receptor (beta chain). The sample originates from a study of blood T cell repertoires in COVID-19. Germline values: CDR1 MGHRA, CDR2 YSYEKL. Between the trimmed V and J ends, which lost 0 bases and 8 bases, there was a span of 19 bases. The CDR3 sequence is 16 residues long. TCRdb's copy holds only in-frame clones and misses some; the assay was immunoSEQ multiplex PCR. This sample has some 180,000 clones, with roughly 78% found just once. Material: PBMCs or T cells enriched from blood (not recorded which). The chain has TRBV4-1 and TRBJ1-2; D may be TRBD1 (5 bases). The clonotype comes from a woman in her seventies in a cohort exposed to, infected with or recovered from COVID-19 (not recorded which). In DNA, the CDR3 is TGCGCCAGCAGCCAAGATAGAGCGGGTAGTCGGGGGGGCTACACCTTC. It codes for CASSQDRAGSRGGYTF.